This TCR beta chain emerged from a study of blood T cells in healthy people across ages. Primers used in a second PCR of roughly 6 to 12 cycles were a sample-barcoded 5' primer and a J-beta primer mix. TCRdb reprocessed the 5' RACE reads with MiXCR, giving one entry per CDR3 protein. This table holds 600,000 to 850,000 distinct CDR3 sequences, roughly 45% found once. Germline V gene data show CDR1 as WNHNN and CDR2 as SYGVQD (reference sequence). The CDR3 has 15 amino acids. Trimming removed 2 bases from V and 5 bases from J, with 15 bases in between. Turning to this clonotype: Its antigen is not identified.

General observations from the study: Because donor CMV status was unknown, expanded clonotype changes were possibly confounded. TCR beta diversity, measured per million T cells, fell in a roughly linear way with age.

Sequencing used blood. V gene TRBV10-1 combines with J gene TRBJ2-5; TRBD2 is a possible D gene (7 bases). The TCR originated in a woman aged 55 to 70 in good health. The CDR3 region is CASSEGARGQETQYF. In DNA form, the CDR3 reads TGCGCCAGCAGTGAGGGGGCGCGGGGGCAGGAGACCCAGTACTTC.